This TCR beta chain was documented in a study of T cell responses to AZD1222 COVID-19 vaccine. Germline assignment: CDR1 LNHDA and CDR2 SQIVND (reference sequence). The ends were cut back, 5 bases at V and 2 bases at J, with 18 bases in the middle. CDR3 length: 16 residues. The repertoire was sequenced with immunoSEQ multiplex PCR; TCRdb's copy has only in-frame clones and lacks some. Among roughly 120,000 clones listed, 70% to 90% were seen once. The TCR originated in an adult in good health. Specimen: peripheral blood, collected on day 0 of AZD1222 vaccination. The chain is built from TRBV19 and TRBJ1-2; tentative D call: TRBD1 (6 bases). CDR3 nucleotide sequence: TGTGCCAGTAGTGAAAGCGGGCCTAGGGGGAACTATGGCTACACCTTC. Its protein is CASSESGPRGNYGYTF.